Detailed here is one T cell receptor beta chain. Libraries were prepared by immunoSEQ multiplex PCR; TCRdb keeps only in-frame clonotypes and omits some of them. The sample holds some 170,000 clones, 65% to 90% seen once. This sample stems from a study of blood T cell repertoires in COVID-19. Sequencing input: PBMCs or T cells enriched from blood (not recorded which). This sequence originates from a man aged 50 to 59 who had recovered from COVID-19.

The CDR3 loop is CASRITGGRETQYF. The CDR3, as DNA: TGTGCCAGTAGAATCACAGGGGGCAGGGAGACCCAGTACTTC. The gene calls are TRBV19 and TRBJ2-5, with 9 bases identical to TRBD1. Germline CDR1 LNHDA, CDR2 SQIVND (reference sequence). The CDR3 contains 14 residues. Germline trimming cut 6 bases from V and 5 bases from J; bases unmatched to any gene: 7.